Below, 29 T cell receptor beta chains from the same sample are listed, as sequenced in a study of blood T cell repertoires in COVID-19. Sequencing used immunoSEQ multiplex PCR; TCRdb keeps in-frame clones, though not all of them. The sample contains 150,000 to 200,000 clones, about 82% of which appear only once. The sequenced material came from peripheral blood. The origin of the receptors is a woman aged 25 to 39 with acute or convalescent COVID-19.

The V call is TRBV4-3, the J call TRBJ2-1, with 9 bases matching TRBD2. Germline CDR1 LGHNA, CDR2 YSLEER. This CDR3 spans 16 amino acids. V lost 3 bases, J lost 0 bases, and 3 bases stayed unmatched. As DNA, the CDR3 is TGCGCCAGCAGCCAGGGACTAGCAGGCTCCTACAATGAGCAGTTCTTC. Its translation: CASSQGLAGSYNEQFF.

This chain links TRBV5-6 with TRBJ2-3; 9 nucleotides match TRBD2. The CDR3 contains 15 residues. After removal of 2 bases from V and 2 bases from J, the junction contained 3 bases not matched to a gene. Germline CDR1 reads SGHDT; CDR2 reads YYEEEE. The CDR3 DNA reads as TGTGCCAGCAGCTTTAGCGGGGGACACACAGATACGCAGTATTTT. Amino acids: CASSFSGGHTDTQYF.

The rearrangement links TRBV7-2 to TRBJ2-7, with D possibly matching TRBD1 (5 bases). The V end lost 5 bases, the J end lost 3 bases, and 8 bases lay between the germline ends. The CDR3 runs 12 residues. Germline CDR1 and CDR2: SGHTA and FQGNSA. The chain's CDR3 is CASSQTDYEQYF. In DNA, the CDR3 is TGTGCCAGCAGCCAGACAGACTACGAGCAGTACTTC. The full variable domain, with the rest looked up from reference TRBV7-2 and TRBJ2-7, is GAGVSQSPSNKVTEKGKDVELRCDPISGHTALYWYRQSLGQGLEFLIYFQGNSAPDKSGLPSDRFSAERTGGSVSTLTIQRTQQEDSAVYLCASSQTDYEQYFGPGTRLTVT.

The chain has TRBV30 and TRBJ2-2; TRBD1 matches 8 bases. V lost 2 bases and J lost 3; bases outside the gene matches: 5. This CDR3 has 15 residues. The V gene's germline CDR1 is GTSNPN and CDR2 SVGIG (reference sequence). The DNA for the CDR3 is TGTGCCTGGAGTCCTTCGGGACAGGACACCGGGGAGCTGTTTTTT. It yields the protein CAWSPSGQDTGELFF.

This chain uses TRBV7-2 with TRBJ2-7; 9 nucleotides match TRBD2. The germline gives CDR1 SGHTA, CDR2 FQGNSA. This CDR3 comprises 15 residues. V trimming: 1 base; J trimming: 6 bases; junction bases outside the gene matches: 7. CDR3 loop: CASSLVGGRVGEQYF. DNA of the CDR3: TGTGCCAGCAGCTTAGTAGGCGGGAGGGTCGGCGAGCAGTACTTC.

This rearrangement joins TRBV13 to TRBJ1-2; 8 bases align to TRBD1. CDR1 and CDR2 (germline): PRHDT, FYEKMQ (reference sequence). With V trimmed by 5 bases and J by 5 bases, 4 bases remained unmatched. The CDR3 is made up of 13 amino acids. In DNA form, the CDR3 reads TGTGCCAGCAGCATGGACAGGGATTATGGCTACACCTTC. Translation gives CASSMDRDYGYTF.

This chain links TRBV4-2 with TRBJ1-3, with a tentative D call TRBD1 (6 bases). Trimming removed 0 bases at V and 7 bases at J, with 13 bases between. Looked up from germline, CDR1 is LGHNA and CDR2 is YNFKEQ. This CDR3 contains 15 residues. CDR3 nucleotides: TGTGCCAGCAGCCAAGATCGTACAGGGAAGAACACCATATATTTT. Translation gives CASSQDRTGKNTIYF.

The rearrangement joins TRBV30 to TRBJ2-3; 14 bases are a match to TRBD2. Germline V lookup: CDR1 GTSNPN, CDR2 SVGIG (reference sequence). This CDR3 is 16 amino acids long. Unmatched junction bases numbered 4, after V lost 0 bases and J lost 5 bases. CDR3 DNA sequence: TGTGCCTGGAGTGTAGCCGGGACTAGCGGGGGAGATACGCAGTATTTT. As protein: CAWSVAGTSGGDTQYF.

This chain links TRBV5-4 with TRBJ2-6; unclear D gene. CDR1 and CDR2 from the germline V gene are SGHNT and YYREEE (reference sequence). Trimming cost V 0 bases and J 1 base, with 8 bases left between them. The CDR3 has 16 residues. The CDR3 DNA sequence: TGTGCCAGCAGCTTGGACAAACCTTCTGGGGCCAACGTCCTGACTTTC. It specifies CASSLDKPSGANVLTF.

This chain joins TRBV30 and TRBJ2-2; TRBD2 matches at 13 bases. The CDR3 is made up of 18 amino acids. CDR1 is GTSNPN, CDR2 SVGIG, per germline (reference sequence). With V trimmed by 0 bases and J by 5 bases, 9 bases remained unmatched. CDR3 bases: TGTGCCTGGAGTGTAGTCGGACTAGCGGGGGTTGTGACCGGGGAGCTGTTTTTT. It specifies CAWSVVGLAGVVTGELFF.

V is TRBV5-1 and J is TRBJ2-2; 8 nucleotides line up with TRBD1. J gave up 1 base and V 1 base, and 6 bases lay outside the gene matches. The CDR3 contains 17 residues. CDR1 is SGHRS, CDR2 YFSETQ, per germline. The CDR3 coding sequence is TGCGCCAGCAGCTTGCCCCACGGGACAGGGAACACCGGGGAGCTGTTTTTT. This gives the protein CASSLPHGTGNTGELFF.

This clone appeared many times. The J gene is TRBJ2-7, the V gene TRBV2; the D gene is possibly TRBD2 (6 bases). Germline CDR1 is SNHLY and CDR2 is FYNNEI. This CDR3 contains 12 residues. V shed 8 bases and J shed 5 bases, with 13 bases lying between them. The CDR3 coding sequence is TGTGCCAGCCAGGGACTCGCCGACGAGCAGTACTTC. Translation gives CASQGLADEQYF.

The J gene is TRBJ1-5, the V gene TRBV24-1, with D possibly TRBD1 on 6 matching bases. CDR3 length: 16 amino acids. Germline CDR1 is KGHDR and CDR2 is SFDVKD. Trimming left V 4 bases short and J 4 bases short, with 16 bases between. The CDR3 DNA sequence: TGTGCCACCAGTGACCCGGGGGCCGGGGGGAATCAGCCCCAGCATTTT. The encoded protein is CATSDPGAGGNQPQHF.

This sequence joins TRBV6-4 and TRBJ2-3, with TRBD1 matching over 10 bases. The CDR3 is 18 residues long. Unmatched junction bases numbered 13, after V lost 6 bases and J lost 1 base. Germline V gene lookup returns CDR1 MRHNA and CDR2 SNTAGT. CDR3 bases: TGTGCCAGCAGGGGGCGGGACAGGGGTGAAGTTCGCACAGATACGCAGTATTTT. Its translation is CASRGRDRGEVRTDTQYF.

As to this clone: A much larger clone differs from this one at a single base, so this may be a read error. The rearrangement links TRBV6-4 to TRBJ2-3; the D gene is possibly TRBD1 (6 bases). The CDR3 runs to 13 residues. In germline, CDR1 is MRHNA, CDR2 SNTAGT. The ends were cut back, 3 bases at V and 3 bases at J, with 7 bases in the middle. CDR3 in amino acids: CASSEQGTDTQYF. The DNA of the CDR3 is TGTGCCAGCAGTGAACAGGGTACAGATACGCAGTATTTT.

The genes are TRBV3-1 (or the pseudogene TRBV3-2) and TRBJ2-7; TRBD1 matches at 10 bases. Germline V gene data show CDR1 as LGHDT and CDR2 as YNNKEL (reference sequence). This CDR3 has 24 amino acids. V dropped 0 bases and J dropped 2; count of bases not matched to a gene: 28. The CDR3: CASSQEGLTYFRDRGIPCAYEQYF. The CDR3, as DNA: TGTGCCAGCAGCCAAGAAGGGCTAACTTACTTTAGGGACAGGGGAATTCCGTGCGCCTACGAGCAGTACTTC.

This clone was found once. This chain connects TRBV14 to TRBJ2-1; 14 positions agree with TRBD2. The CDR3 sequence is 17 residues long. In germline, CDR1 is SGHDN, CDR2 FVKESK. Unmatched junction bases numbered 9, after V lost 2 bases and J lost 9 bases. CDR3 coding DNA: TGTGCCAGCAGCCAAATCGGCGGGACTAGCGGGGGAGGTGAGCAGTTCTTC. Translated, it gives CASSQIGGTSGGGEQFF.

CDR3 protein: CASSQDQSGRGQAGELFF. In DNA form, the CDR3 reads TGCGCCAGCAGCCAAGATCAATCCGGCAGGGGGCAGGCCGGGGAGCTGTTTTTT. This chain connects TRBV4-3 to TRBJ2-2, with 8 bases identical to TRBD1. The CDR3 loop spans 18 amino acids. Germline assignment: CDR1 LGHNA and CDR2 YSLEER. V shed 0 bases, J shed 6 bases, and the junction held 12 bases outside the gene matches.

The chain links TRBV12-3 or TRBV12-4 to TRBJ1-2; a weak D match, TRBD1 (6 bases). This CDR3 contains 13 residues. The germline V and J ends were trimmed by 2 bases and 12 bases, with 16 bases remaining between them. CDR3 nucleotide sequence: TGTGCCAGCAGTTTAATGGTCGGACAGCATAACACCTTC. This codes for CASSLMVGQHNTF.

CDR3 DNA: TGTGCCAGCAGCTCCCGTGATGGTACAGTGAAGCCCCAGCATTTT. Translated, it gives CASSSRDGTVKPQHF. V usage is TRBV5-8 and J usage is TRBJ1-5; no clear D gene. V lost 3 bases and J 8 bases, leaving 18 bases between the germline ends. CDR3 length: 15 residues. Germline V lookup: CDR1 SGHTS, CDR2 YDEGEE.

This chain links TRBV28 with TRBJ1-1; D not resolved. CDR1 and CDR2 (germline): MDHEN, SYDVKM. Trimming took 5 bases from V and 8 from J, leaving 9 bases between them. The CDR3 is made up of 11 amino acids. Written as DNA, the CDR3 is TGTGCCAGCAGTCACGACAAAGAAGCTTTCTTT. Amino acids: CASSHDKEAFF.

The V call is TRBV9, the J call TRBJ2-5; 8 bases fit TRBD1. The CDR3 loop spans 15 amino acids. V trimming: 6 bases; J trimming: 2 bases; junction bases outside the gene matches: 9. Germline-derived CDR1 and CDR2 are SGDLS and YYNGEE. CDR3 bases: TGTGCCAGCACGGTGGGTACAGGGGGACAAGAGACCCAGTACTTC. As protein: CASTVGTGGQETQYF.

The chain carries TRBV21-1 and TRBJ2-7; the D call of TRBD2 is as the table states it, not checked on the DNA. TRBV21-1 is given as a pseudogene. The CDR3 runs to 14 residues. In DNA form, the CDR3 reads TGTGCCAGCAGCAACGGGGATGTCTCCTACGAGCAGTACTTC. As protein: CASSNGDVSYEQYF.

J is TRBJ2-1 and V is TRBV6-5; D is undetermined. Germline-derived CDR1 and CDR2 are MNHEY and SVGAGI. The length of the CDR3 is 15 residues. Deletions cut 0 bases from V and 7 bases from J, with 13 bases between. The CDR3 protein is CASSYSLDSRNEQFF. The CDR3 bases are TGTGCCAGCAGTTACTCTCTAGATAGCAGAAATGAGCAGTTCTTC.

Written as DNA, the CDR3 is TGTGCCAGCAGCCCGACAGGGAGCTCCTACGAGCAGTACTTC. Translation gives CASSPTGSSYEQYF. The chain recombines TRBV5-4 with TRBJ2-7, with 7 bases fitting TRBD1. The CDR3 spans 14 residues. J lost 0 bases, V lost 4 bases, and 4 bases had no gene match. The germline CDR1 and CDR2 sequences are SGHNT and YYREEE (reference sequence). Combining the CDR3 with reference TRBV5-4 and TRBJ2-7 gives the whole variable domain ETGVTQSPTHLIKTRGQQVTLRCSSQSGHNTVSWYQQALGQGPQFIFQYYREEENGRGNFPPRFSGLQFPNYSSELNVNALELDDSALYLCASSPTGSSYEQYFGPGTRLTVT.

This clone was picked up a small number of times. The chain couples TRBV7-2 to TRBJ1-1; D not certain. CDR1 SGHTA and CDR2 FQGNSA come from the germline V gene. Trimming pared 1 base from V and 4 bases from J, leaving 13 bases between. This CDR3 spans 15 amino acids. DNA for the CDR3: TGTGCCAGCAGCTTAGTTGCCGGGGTAGGCACTGAAGCTTTCTTT. Its translation is CASSLVAGVGTEAFF. The variable domain in full, with the rest retrieved from reference TRBV7-2 and TRBJ1-1, is GAGVSQSPSNKVTEKGKDVELRCDPISGHTALYWYRQSLGQGLEFLIYFQGNSAPDKSGLPSDRFSAERTGGSVSTLTIQRTQQEDSAVYLCASSLVAGVGTEAFFGQGTRLTVV.

The V and J genes are TRBV20-1 and TRBJ1-2; weak D call: TRBD1 (6 bases). V shed 3 bases and J shed 9 bases, with 20 bases lying between them. CDR3 size: 14 residues. Germline V gives CDR1 DFQATT, CDR2 SNEGSKA (reference sequence). The CDR3 nucleotides are TGCAGTGCTAGTTCCTTAAACAGGGATTTGAGCTACACCTTC. Translating gives CSASSLNRDLSYTF.

This clone was detected once. This chain links TRBV30 with TRBJ2-7, with D maybe TRBD1 (6 bases). The germline gives CDR1 GTSNPN, CDR2 SVGIG (reference sequence). Trimming took off 4 bases at V and 3 bases at J, with 10 bases between the two ends. The CDR3 contains 12 residues. CDR3 DNA sequence: TGTGCCTGGAAGGACAGTCACTACGAGCAGTACTTC. It yields the protein CAWKDSHYEQYF.

This chain links TRBV6-5 with TRBJ2-7; the match to TRBD1 covers 9 bases. This CDR3 is 14 amino acids long. The germline gives CDR1 MNHEY, CDR2 SVGAGI. V trimming: 8 bases; J trimming: 2 bases; junction bases outside the gene matches: 7. The DNA of the CDR3 is TGTGCCAGCGCACCGGGACAGGGTGCCTACGAGCAGTACTTC. Translation: CASAPGQGAYEQYF.